This T cell receptor (beta chain) was captured in a study of identifying expanded T cells in peripheral blood. Generated by immunoSEQ multiplex PCR, the TCRdb table keeps only in-frame clones and is missing some. The table records tens of thousands of clones, over 80% of them present only once. With regard to this clone: What it binds is unknown.

The study, taken as a whole, reports: Differentially abundant clones: around 1.1 between replicates, about 16 at around 2 weeks, more than 18 at four. Clone count variance between roughly two-week samples rose with total template count.

Collection occurred without any documented infections or immune events in donors. The TCR was taken from a person aged 18 to 70 in good health. Sequenced sample: blood.

The CDR3 sequence is CASSLLNSYNEQFF. The CDR3, as DNA: TGTGCCAGCAGCTTATTGAACAGCTACAATGAGCAGTTCTTC. The chain combines TRBV11-2 with TRBJ2-1; no definite D call. The V end was cut by 2 bases, the J end by 3 bases, with 8 bases between. Germline V CDR1 and CDR2: SGHAT, FQNNGV. This CDR3 has 14 residues.